Given below is one T cell receptor beta chain in context. Its antigen remains unidentified. One end of the junction does not line up with germline, which may come from a read error. The time point is: newly diagnosed GD, antithyroid drugs for less than 3 months. RNA extracted from PBMCs served as the sequencing template. For TCR beta, libraries came from iRepertoire HTBI primers and Arm-PCR of CDR3 regions. TCRdb itself ran the multiplex PCR reads through MiXCR, one entry per CDR3 protein. The sample includes hundreds of thousands of distinct CDR3 sequences, 16% of them seen just once. The CDR3 consists of 15 residues. In germline, CDR1 is SSHAT, CDR2 FNYEAQ (reference sequence). The data derive from a study of regulatory T cells in long-lasting Graves disease. The wider study: The antithyroid drugs taken by newly diagnosed Graves' patients had been used for under 3 months. Study results and limitations: Patients with persistent disease showed a bias toward TRBV28, TRBJ1-2 and TRBJ2-5.

The same sample was also studied in work on T cells in Graves' hyperthyroidism and ophthalmopathy. That study adds: Diagnosis rested on symptoms, serum thyroxine and TRAb, thyroid ultrasound, and orbital computed tomography. Ophthalmopathy and stable hyperthyroidism were separated by a 13 V-J model.

V and J are TRBV7-7 and TRBJ2-5; D is unclear. Here the sequenced sample was peripheral blood mononuclear cells (PBMCs), taken at new diagnosis, from a patient treated with antithyroid drugs. The clonotype comes from a man between 40 and 49 years old with Graves disease. The CDR3 is CASSLSWTAQETQYF. CDR3 bases: TGTGCTAGCAGTCTATCTTGGACGGCTCAAGAGACCCAGTACTTC.